This TCR beta chain was identified during a study of blood T cell repertoires in COVID-19. This clone was seen a few times. The CDR3 is 14 amino acids. The germline gives CDR1 SGHVS, CDR2 FNYEAQ. V was clipped by 2 bases and J by 4 bases; unmatched bases: 5. The repertoire was sequenced with immunoSEQ multiplex PCR; TCRdb's copy has only in-frame clones and lacks some. Of some 230,000 clones listed, approximately 85% are singletons. The chain carries TRBV7-6 and TRBJ2-7; TRBD1 aligns across 7 bases. The material sequenced was peripheral blood. This clonotype was sampled from a man in his fifties who had recovered from COVID-19. The CDR3 DNA follows: TGTGCCAGCAGCTTACGCAGGGGGAAGTACGAGCAGTACTTC. This encodes CASSLRRGKYEQYF.